The 25 T cell receptor beta chains presented below share a single source sample, sequenced in a study of blood T cell repertoires in COVID-19. This table comes from immunoSEQ multiplex PCR, and its TCRdb copy is limited to in-frame clones, with some not included. The sample yields some 200,000 clones, roughly 85% seen once. Sequencing was carried out using peripheral blood. The receptors come from a woman aged 70-85 years with COVID-19, enrolled during active disease.

The chain links TRBV5-1 to TRBJ1-1, with D possibly TRBD1 on 6 matching bases. Germline loops: CDR1 SGHRS, CDR2 YFSETQ. The CDR3 covers 15 residues. Trimming removed 4 bases at V and 2 bases at J, with 15 bases between. CDR3 in DNA: TGCGCCAGCAGCGCCCAGGACAGCCTAAACACTGAAGCTTTCTTT. Its protein product is CASSAQDSLNTEAFF.

The chain recombines TRBV12-5 with TRBJ2-5, with 9 positions matching TRBD2. Trimming at V came to 7 bases and at J to 5 bases, leaving 11 bases not matched to a gene. The germline gives CDR1 LGHNT, CDR2 FRNRAP. The CDR3 has 15 residues. CDR3 sequence reads: CASVPAGGLLETQYF. The CDR3 DNA follows: TGTGCTAGTGTCCCAGCGGGAGGTCTTTTGGAGACCCAGTACTTC.

The chain employs TRBV7-2 and TRBJ1-6; D possibly corresponds to TRBD1 (6 bases). CDR1 and CDR2 from the germline V gene are SGHTA and FQGNSA. CDR3 size: 15 residues. Trimming removed 8 bases from V and 7 bases from J, with 18 bases in between. Here the CDR3 reads CASFEAGAINSPLHF. The CDR3 DNA reads TGTGCCAGCTTCGAGGCGGGGGCGATCAATTCACCCCTCCACTTT.

The chain carries TRBV18 and TRBJ2-2, with a tentative D call TRBD1 (6 bases). Germline lookup yields CDR1 KGHSH and CDR2 LQKENI. V lost 6 bases, J lost 1 base, and 9 bases lay in between. This CDR3 spans 14 amino acids. The DNA of the CDR3 is TGTGCCAGCTCTCTGGGACAGAACACCGGGGAGCTGTTTTTT. Translated: CASSLGQNTGELFF.

The chain recombines TRBV6-5 with TRBJ1-5; tentatively, D is TRBD1 (5 bases). Germline CDR1 reads MNHEY; CDR2 reads SVGAGI. The CDR3 has 14 amino acids. Trimming stripped 6 bases from V and 7 bases from J, with 16 bases between. CDR3 sequence reads: CASSPDGGKQPQHF. CDR3 bases: TGTGCCAGCAGCCCGGACGGGGGAAAACAGCCCCAGCATTTT.

V is TRBV6-2 or TRBV6-3 and J is TRBJ2-7; 14 bases agree with TRBD2. The CDR3 runs 16 residues. Per germline, CDR1 MNHEY and CDR2 SVGEGT. The V segment lost 5 bases and the J segment 6 bases; nucleotides outside the gene matches: 9. The CDR3 DNA reads TGTGCCAGCAGTGAGCGGACTAGCGGGGGGCCGTCCGAGCAGTACTTC. Protein sequence: CASSERTSGGPSEQYF.

This clone was counted once. The rearrangement uses TRBV14 and TRBJ2-1; the D is unclear. Trimming removed 5 bases from V and 8 bases from J, with 16 bases in between. The CDR3 contains 14 residues. Looked up from germline, CDR1 is SGHDN and CDR2 is FVKESK. CDR3 in amino acids: CASSARSLWDEQFF. CDR3 sequence (DNA): TGTGCCAGCAGCGCTAGGTCCCTTTGGGATGAGCAGTTCTTC.

The rearrangement links TRBV11-2 to TRBJ1-3, with D possibly matching TRBD1 (5 bases). V was shortened by 5 bases and J by 4 bases, with 18 bases between the two germline ends. Germline CDR1 and CDR2: SGHAT and FQNNGV. The CDR3 sequence is 16 residues long. This CDR3 reads CASSKIIGALGNTIYF. Here the CDR3 DNA reads TGTGCCAGCAGCAAGATCATAGGGGCCCTCGGAAACACCATATATTTT.

The chain links TRBV18 to TRBJ2-7; 7 nucleotides agree with TRBD2. The V and J ends lost 4 bases and 6 bases, in that order; junction bases with no gene match: 12. Germline-derived CDR1 and CDR2 are KGHSH and LQKENI. The CDR3 consists of 15 residues. The CDR3 reads CASSLGRTSGVEQYF. The CDR3 DNA reads as TGTGCCAGCTCACTGGGAAGAACCAGCGGGGTCGAGCAGTACTTC. The full variable domain, completed using reference TRBV18 and TRBJ2-7, is NAGVMQNPRHLVRRRGQEARLRCSPMKGHSHVYWYRQLPEEGLKFMVYLQKENIIDESGMPKERFSAEFPKEGPSILRIQQVVRGDSAAYFCASSLGRTSGVEQYFGPGTRLTVT.

The V call is TRBV6-5, the J call TRBJ2-1, with 13 bases that match TRBD2. Trimming cost V 1 base and J 6 bases; bases outside gene matches: 3. Germline CDR1 MNHEY, CDR2 SVGAGI. The CDR3 has 16 amino acids. CDR3 region: CASSYYRTSGGNEQFF. The CDR3 bases are TGTGCCAGCAGTTACTACCGGACTAGCGGGGGCAATGAGCAGTTCTTC.

This clone is a singleton in its sample. This chain uses TRBV6-6 with TRBJ1-1, with no clear D. CDR3 size: 10 residues. Trimming pared 7 bases from V and 5 bases from J, leaving 5 bases between. The germline V gene encodes CDR1 MNHNY and CDR2 SVGAGI (reference sequence). DNA for the CDR3: TGTGCCAGCACCGCGACTGAAGCTTTCTTT. Its translation is CASTATEAFF.

Only one count was recorded for this clone. The CDR3 DNA reads TGTGCCAGCAGCGCCGGGACTAGCGGTTACGAGCAGTACTTC. Protein product: CASSAGTSGYEQYF. V usage is TRBV9 and J usage is TRBJ2-7, with 11 bases lining up with TRBD2. Losses at the gene ends were 3 bases for V and 4 bases for J; bases not matched to a gene: 3. The CDR3 extends over 14 amino acids. Germline V gives CDR1 SGDLS, CDR2 YYNGEE.

This chain connects TRBV7-8 to TRBJ2-7; TRBD1 is a possible D gene (6 bases). CDR3 length: 14 amino acids. Trimming removed 1 base from V and 3 bases from J, with 10 bases in between. From germline, CDR1 is SGHVS and CDR2 FQNEAQ. DNA of the CDR3: TGTGCCAGCAGCTTAGACCGGGACAACTACGAGCAGTACTTC. Its protein product is CASSLDRDNYEQYF.

The chain is built from TRBV10-3 and TRBJ2-1; tentatively, D is TRBD2 (5 bases). V lost 6 bases to trimming and J lost 7 bases, with 7 bases between them. The CDR3 runs 11 residues. The germline CDR1 and CDR2 sequences are ENHRY and SYGVKD. The CDR3 DNA is TGTGCCATCAGAAGGGAGAATGAGCAGTTCTTC. It codes for CAIRRENEQFF.

A note on this clone: At one end, the junction sequence differs from germline, possibly due to a read error. V usage is TRBV14 and J usage is TRBJ1-6, with a weak D call TRBD1 (5 bases). CDR1 and CDR2 (germline): SGHDN, FVKESK. The CDR3 consists of 15 residues. This chain's CDR3 is CASSQDRTHNSPFHF. The CDR3 nucleotides read TGTGCCAGCAGCCAAGATAGGACACATAATTCACCCTTCCACTTT.

Here the CDR3 reads CATSDREGEAFF. CDR3 nucleotide sequence: TGTGCCACCAGTGACAGGGAGGGTGAAGCTTTCTTT. The rearrangement links TRBV24-1 to TRBJ1-1; a possible D gene is TRBD1 (5 bases). The germline V gene encodes CDR1 KGHDR and CDR2 SFDVKD. Trimming took 4 bases from V and 7 from J, leaving 9 bases between them. The CDR3 runs to 12 residues.

This clone was picked up a small number of times. The chain couples TRBV12-5 to TRBJ1-6, with unresolved D. V lost 2 bases and J 12 bases, leaving 8 bases between the germline ends. The CDR3 spans 12 residues. Germline V gene data show CDR1 as LGHNT and CDR2 as FRNRAP. The CDR3 DNA follows: TGTGCTAGTGGTTTGAACCGCGAACCCCTCCACTTT. Protein product: CASGLNREPLHF.

The CDR3 sequence is CASTPNRGGLAGSNTGELFF. The DNA for the CDR3 is TGTGCCAGCACCCCCAACCGGGGGGGACTAGCGGGTTCGAACACCGGGGAGCTGTTTTTT. J is TRBJ2-2 and V is TRBV6-2 or TRBV6-3, with 12 bases that match TRBD2. In germline, CDR1 is MNHEY, CDR2 SVGEGT. The CDR3 runs 20 residues. V trimming: 7 bases; J trimming: 0 bases; junction bases outside the gene matches: 15.

CDR3 loop: CASSIGRDRGLAFF. In nucleotides, the CDR3 is TGTGCCAGTAGTATAGGACGGGACAGGGGGCTGGCTTTCTTT. The J gene is TRBJ1-1, the V gene TRBV19; 12 bases map to TRBD1. J lost 11 bases, V lost 1 base, and 5 bases had no gene match. The germline V gene encodes CDR1 LNHDA and CDR2 SQIVND (reference sequence). This CDR3 has 14 amino acids.

This chain links TRBV19 with TRBJ1-2, with D uncertain. V lost 3 bases and J 0 bases, leaving 5 bases between the germline ends. CDR1 and CDR2 (germline): LNHDA, SQIVND (reference sequence). The CDR3 runs 13 residues. The CDR3 is CASSINTNYGYTF. The CDR3, as DNA: TGTGCCAGTAGTATTAACACTAACTATGGCTACACCTTC.

The chain couples TRBV27 to TRBJ1-1; D is ambiguous. The germline V gene has CDR1 MNHEY and CDR2 SMNVEV (reference sequence). V was pared by 2 bases and J by 4 bases, with 8 bases between. This CDR3 has 13 amino acids. In DNA, the CDR3 is TGTGCCAGCAGTTTAACTGCCGGCACTGAAGCTTTCTTT. As protein: CASSLTAGTEAFF.

The gene calls are TRBV5-6 and TRBJ1-1, with a possible D match to TRBD1 (5 bases). This CDR3 is built from 11 residues. The germline V and J ends were trimmed by 7 bases and 4 bases, with 8 bases remaining between them. Looked up from germline, CDR1 is SGHDT and CDR2 is YYEEEE. The chain's CDR3 is CASPGFTEAFF. The CDR3 DNA sequence: TGTGCCAGCCCAGGGTTCACTGAAGCTTTCTTT.

This rearrangement joins TRBV18 to TRBJ1-5; 10 bases fit TRBD1. Germline V gene lookup returns CDR1 KGHSH and CDR2 LQKENI. The CDR3 length is 15 residues. V was clipped by 4 bases and J by 1 base; unmatched bases: 1. The CDR3: CASSRQGASNQPQHF. Written as DNA, the CDR3 is TGTGCCAGCTCACGACAGGGGGCGAGCAATCAGCCCCAGCATTTT.

The chain is built from TRBV5-4 and TRBJ2-2; D is perhaps TRBD1 (7 bases). From germline, CDR1 is SGHNT and CDR2 YYREEE (reference sequence). V shed 4 bases and J shed 4 bases, with 20 bases lying between them. The CDR3 spans 17 residues. The CDR3 coding sequence is TGTGCCAGCAGCCTACCGACAGGGTCGGGGGTCACCGGGGAGCTGTTTTTT. Translation gives CASSLPTGSGVTGELFF. The full variable domain, in which reference TRBV5-4 and TRBJ2-2 provide the parts outside the CDR3, is ETGVTQSPTHLIKTRGQQVTLRCSSQSGHNTVSWYQQALGQGPQFIFQYYREEENGRGNFPPRFSGLQFPNYSSELNVNALELDDSALYLCASSLPTGSGVTGELFFGEGSRLTVL.

CDR3 in amino acids: CASSAGGRRTEAFF. CDR3 in DNA: TGTGCCAGCAGTGCGGGGGGGCGTAGGACTGAAGCTTTCTTT. The V gene is TRBV25-1, the J gene TRBJ1-1; D is possibly TRBD1 (6 bases). The V end lost 4 bases, the J end lost 5 bases, and 14 bases lay between the germline ends. This CDR3 has 14 residues. Germline-derived CDR1 and CDR2 are MGHDK and SYGVNS.